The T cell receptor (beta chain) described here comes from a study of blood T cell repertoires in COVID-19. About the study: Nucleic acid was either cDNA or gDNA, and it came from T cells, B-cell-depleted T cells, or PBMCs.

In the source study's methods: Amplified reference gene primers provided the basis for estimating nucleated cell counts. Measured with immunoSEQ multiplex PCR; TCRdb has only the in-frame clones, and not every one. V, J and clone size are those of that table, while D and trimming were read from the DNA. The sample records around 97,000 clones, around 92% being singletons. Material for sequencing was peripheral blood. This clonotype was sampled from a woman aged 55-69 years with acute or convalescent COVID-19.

Written as DNA, the CDR3 is TGTGCCAGCTCCGCGCTGTATAGCGGGAGGGCCGAAGGAGCCGGGGAGCTGTTTTTT. This translates into CASSALYSGRAEGAGELFF. The V call is TRBV18, the J call TRBJ2-2; TRBD2 agrees at 11 bases. CDR1 and CDR2 (germline): KGHSH, LQKENI. The CDR3 extends over 19 amino acids. Trimming at V came to 6 bases and at J to 6 bases, leaving 18 bases not matched to a gene.